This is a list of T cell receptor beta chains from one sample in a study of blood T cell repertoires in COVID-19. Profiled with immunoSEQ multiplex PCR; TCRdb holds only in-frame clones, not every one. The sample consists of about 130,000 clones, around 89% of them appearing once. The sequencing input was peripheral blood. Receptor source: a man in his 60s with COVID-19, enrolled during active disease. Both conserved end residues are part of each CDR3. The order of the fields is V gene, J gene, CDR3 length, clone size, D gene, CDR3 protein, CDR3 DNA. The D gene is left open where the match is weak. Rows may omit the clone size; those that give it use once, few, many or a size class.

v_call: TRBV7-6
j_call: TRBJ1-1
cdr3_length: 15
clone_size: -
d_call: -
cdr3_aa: CASSLLEGGGTEAFF
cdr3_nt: TGTGCCAGCAGCTTATTGGAGGGAGGGGGCACTGAAGCTTTCTTT

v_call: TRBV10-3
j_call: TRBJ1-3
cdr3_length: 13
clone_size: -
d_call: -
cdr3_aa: CAISDSSGNTIYF
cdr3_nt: TGTGCCATCAGTGATAGCTCTGGAAACACCATATATTTT

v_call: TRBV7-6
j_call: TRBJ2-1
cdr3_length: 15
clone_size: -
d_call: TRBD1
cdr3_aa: CASSSWDSSYNEQFF
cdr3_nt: TGTGCCAGCAGCTCATGGGACAGCTCCTACAATGAGCAGTTCTTC

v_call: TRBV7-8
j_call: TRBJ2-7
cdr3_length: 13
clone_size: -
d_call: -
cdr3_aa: CASRRDRSYEQYF
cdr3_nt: TGTGCCAGCCGGAGGGACAGATCCTACGAGCAGTACTTC

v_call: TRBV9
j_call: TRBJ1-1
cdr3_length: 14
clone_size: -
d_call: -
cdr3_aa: CASSVAFRDTEAFF
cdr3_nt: TGTGCCAGCAGCGTAGCTTTTCGGGACACTGAAGCTTTCTTT

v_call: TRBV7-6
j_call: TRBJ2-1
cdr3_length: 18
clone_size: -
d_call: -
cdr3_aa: CASSLSPRGSILYNEQFF
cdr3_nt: TGTGCCAGCAGCTTAAGCCCACGGGGATCGATCCTATACAATGAGCAGTTCTTC

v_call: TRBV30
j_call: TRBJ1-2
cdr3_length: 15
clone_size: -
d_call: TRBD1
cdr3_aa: CAWTKGATLLYGYTF
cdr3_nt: TGTGCCTGGACGAAGGGGGCCACTCTTCTCTATGGCTACACCTTC

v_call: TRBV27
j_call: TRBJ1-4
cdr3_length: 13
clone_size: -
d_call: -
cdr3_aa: CASRPDRNEKLFF
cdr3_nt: TGTGCCAGCAGACCCGACAGAAACGAAAAACTGTTTTTT

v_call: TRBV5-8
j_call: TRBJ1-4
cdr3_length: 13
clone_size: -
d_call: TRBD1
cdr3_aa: CASSLTGGEKLFF
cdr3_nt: TGTGCCAGCAGCTTGACAGGGGGTGAAAAACTGTTTTTT

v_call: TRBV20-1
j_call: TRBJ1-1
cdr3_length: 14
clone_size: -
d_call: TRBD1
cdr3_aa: CSASTGVGYTEAFF
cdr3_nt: TGCAGTGCTAGTACAGGGGTTGGGTACACTGAAGCTTTCTTT

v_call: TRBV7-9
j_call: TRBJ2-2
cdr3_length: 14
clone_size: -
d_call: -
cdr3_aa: CASSLGDYTGELFF
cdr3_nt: TGTGCCAGCAGCTTAGGAGATTACACCGGGGAGCTGTTTTTT

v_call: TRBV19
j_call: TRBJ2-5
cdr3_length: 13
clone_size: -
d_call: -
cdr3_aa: CASSLGRIETQYF
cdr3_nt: TGTGCCAGTAGTTTGGGCAGAATCGAGACCCAGTACTTC

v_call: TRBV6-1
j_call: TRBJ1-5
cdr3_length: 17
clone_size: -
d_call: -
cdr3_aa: CASSEFPGGFSNQPQHF
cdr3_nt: TGTGCCAGCAGTGAATTTCCGGGTGGGTTTAGCAATCAGCCCCAGCATTTT

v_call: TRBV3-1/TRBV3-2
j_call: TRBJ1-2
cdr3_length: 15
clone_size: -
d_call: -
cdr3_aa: CASSQDPGGFYGYTF
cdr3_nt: TGTGCCAGCAGCCAAGATCCGGGAGGGTTTTATGGCTACACCTTC

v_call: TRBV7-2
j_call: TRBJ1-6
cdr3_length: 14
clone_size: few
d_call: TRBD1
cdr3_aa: CASSETGVFSPLHF
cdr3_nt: TGTGCCAGCAGCGAGACAGGGGTTTTTTCACCCCTCCACTTT

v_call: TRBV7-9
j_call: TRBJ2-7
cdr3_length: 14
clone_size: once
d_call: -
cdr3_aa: CASSWGTGSYEQYF
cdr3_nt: TGTGCCAGCAGCTGGGGAACCGGGAGCTACGAGCAGTACTTC

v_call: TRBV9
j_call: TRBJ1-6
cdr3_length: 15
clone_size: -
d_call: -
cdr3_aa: CASSVFDTLNSPLHF
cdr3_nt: TGTGCCAGCAGCGTCTTCGACACTCTTAATTCACCCCTCCACTTT

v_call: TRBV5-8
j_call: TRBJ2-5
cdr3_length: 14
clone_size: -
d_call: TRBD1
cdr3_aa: CASSWGQGVETQYF
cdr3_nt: TGTGCCAGCAGCTGGGGACAGGGGGTAGAGACCCAGTACTTC

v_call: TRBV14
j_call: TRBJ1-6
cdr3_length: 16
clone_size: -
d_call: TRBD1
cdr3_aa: CASSPLFGQGDSPLHF
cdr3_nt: TGTGCCAGCAGCCCGCTTTTTGGACAGGGGGATTCACCCCTCCACTTT

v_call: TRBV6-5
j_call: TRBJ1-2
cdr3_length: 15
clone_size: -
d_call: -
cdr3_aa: CASSYSRQSNYGYTF
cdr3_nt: TGTGCCAGCAGTTACTCGAGGCAGTCTAACTATGGCTACACCTTC

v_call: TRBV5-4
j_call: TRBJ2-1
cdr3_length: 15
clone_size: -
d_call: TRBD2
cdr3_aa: CASSSQTSGNNEQFF
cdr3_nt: TGTGCCAGCAGCTCTCAGACTAGCGGAAACAATGAGCAGTTCTTC

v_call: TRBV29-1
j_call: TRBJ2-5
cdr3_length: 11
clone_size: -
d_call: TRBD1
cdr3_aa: CSGQGEETQYF
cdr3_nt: TGCAGCGGGCAGGGGGAAGAGACCCAGTACTTC